The 24 T cell receptor beta chains given below trace back to one sample, sequenced in a study of CD8+ T cells in alopecia areata. RNA, once extracted, was reverse transcribed into cDNA for use as the sequencing template. Sequencing was performed with immunoSEQ multiplex PCR; in TCRdb, only in-frame clones are kept and a portion is missing. Of 50,000 to 70,000 clones detected, 44% appear once; the ten largest clones hold approximately 50%. The specimen sequenced was NKG2D-low CD8+ T cells sorted from blood. The receptors here all came from a human donor with alopecia areata.

This clone showed up just a few times. J is TRBJ2-1 and V is TRBV7-9, with TRBD2 matching 8 bases. V lost 2 bases and J lost 8; bases outside the gene matches: 5. The CDR3 runs 14 residues. Germline CDR1 SEHNR, CDR2 FQNEAQ (reference sequence). The CDR3 here is CASSLRGGPDEQFF. The CDR3 nucleotides read TGTGCCAGCAGCTTACGGGGGGGCCCCGATGAGCAGTTCTTC.

This chain's CDR3 is CAIRPGQANQETQYF. The CDR3 DNA sequence: TGTGCCATCAGGCCCGGACAGGCCAACCAAGAGACCCAGTACTTC. The chain combines TRBV10-3 with TRBJ2-5, with 7 nucleotides matching TRBD1. The germline CDR1 and CDR2 sequences are ENHRY and SYGVKD. This CDR3 region has 15 residues. Germline trimming cut 6 bases from V and 0 bases from J; bases unmatched to any gene: 7.

This chain joins TRBV2 and TRBJ2-7, with D perhaps being TRBD1 or TRBD2 (5 bases each). The ends were cut back, 10 bases at V and 3 bases at J, with 16 bases in the middle. This CDR3 has 13 amino acids. Germline CDR1 SNHLY, CDR2 FYNNEI. CDR3 region: CATQTRGIYEQYF. The CDR3 DNA sequence: TGTGCCACCCAAACGAGGGGCATCTACGAGCAGTACTTC.

The chain is built from TRBV29-1 and TRBJ2-1; D not certain. The CDR3 has 13 residues. Germline V gene data show CDR1 as SQVTM and CDR2 as ANQGSEA. The V end lost 4 bases, the J end lost 0 bases, and 7 bases lay between the germline ends. CDR3 amino acids: CSVGVSSYNEQFF. As DNA, the CDR3 is TGCAGCGTTGGCGTCTCCTCCTACAATGAGCAGTTCTTC.

The chain carries TRBV28 and TRBJ2-4, with 10 nucleotides matching TRBD1. V shed 3 bases, J shed 2 bases, and the junction held 7 bases outside the gene matches. The CDR3 totals 17 residues. The germline CDR1 and CDR2 sequences are MDHEN and SYDVKM. The CDR3 DNA reads as TGTGCCAGCAGTTTTACGCCGGGACAGGGGTCCAAAAACATTCAGTACTTC. Encoded protein: CASSFTPGQGSKNIQYF.

The chain is built from TRBV7-9 and TRBJ1-2; a weak D match, TRBD1 (5 bases). This CDR3 has 14 amino acids. Germline V gene lookup returns CDR1 SEHNR and CDR2 FQNEAQ (reference sequence). The V end lost 1 base, the J end lost 3 bases, and 9 bases lay between the germline ends. The CDR3 region is CASSLEGDYYGYTF. The CDR3 bases are TGTGCCAGCAGCTTAGAAGGGGACTACTATGGCTACACCTTC.

This clone was observed a handful of times. The chain uses TRBV29-1 and TRBJ2-7; D not resolved. The CDR3 has 12 amino acids. From germline, CDR1 is SQVTM and CDR2 ANQGSEA. V lost 6 bases, J lost 3 bases, and 12 bases lay in between. CDR3 loop: CSVYTASYEQYF. The CDR3 coding sequence is TGCAGCGTCTATACAGCTAGCTACGAGCAGTACTTC.

The V gene is TRBV13, the J gene TRBJ2-7; TRBD1 matches 7 bases. This CDR3 spans 15 amino acids. V trimming: 5 bases; J trimming: 1 base; junction bases outside the gene matches: 8. Germline V lookup: CDR1 PRHDT, CDR2 FYEKMQ (reference sequence). The CDR3 reads CASSRNRGNSYEQYF. The CDR3 bases are TGTGCCAGCAGCCGGAACAGGGGAAATTCCTACGAGCAGTACTTC.

The chain combines TRBV4-1 with TRBJ1-2; D is perhaps TRBD1 (5 bases). The CDR3 is made up of 16 amino acids. Per the germline V gene, CDR1 is MGHRA and CDR2 is YSYEKL. Trimming cost V 0 bases and J 3 bases, with 14 bases left between them. CDR3 sequence reads: CASSQDPVRDDYGYTF. Written as DNA, the CDR3 is TGCGCCAGCAGCCAAGATCCAGTCAGGGACGACTATGGCTACACCTTC.

The CDR3 coding sequence is TGCAGCGGGAGGGGACAGGACCATCAGCCCCAGCATTTT. It specifies CSGRGQDHQPQHF. This chain links TRBV29-1 with TRBJ1-5; 8 bases map to TRBD1. Germline V lookup: CDR1 SQVTM, CDR2 ANQGSEA. The CDR3 has 13 amino acids. With 7 bases clipped from V and 5 bases from J, the junction kept 7 bases outside the gene matches. The whole variable domain, remainder taken from reference TRBV29-1 and TRBJ1-5, is SAVISQKPSRDICQRGTSLTIQCQVDSQVTMMFWYRQQPGQSLTLIATANQGSEATYESGFVIDKFPISRPNLTFSTLTVSNMSPEDSSIYLCSGRGQDHQPQHFGDGTRLSIL.

The chain recombines TRBV28 with TRBJ2-7; D gene ambiguous. CDR1 MDHEN and CDR2 SYDVKM come from the germline V gene. CDR3 size: 15 residues. The germline V and J ends were trimmed by 3 bases and 0 bases, with 12 bases remaining between them. The CDR3 spells CASSLRTGSSYEQYF. CDR3 DNA sequence: TGTGCCAGCAGTTTGCGGACCGGTAGCTCCTACGAGCAGTACTTC.

Remarks on this clone: This sequence may be a read error, since a much larger clone differs from it by one base. V usage is TRBV7-8 and J usage is TRBJ2-2, with TRBD2 identical over 7 bases. V shed 8 bases and J 1 base; nucleotides not matched to a gene: 7. CDR3 length equals 15 residues. CDR1 is SGHVS and CDR2 is FQNEAQ in the germline V gene. The CDR3 spells CASGHGGRNTGELFF. The DNA for the CDR3 is TGTGCCAGCGGCCACGGGGGGAGGAACACCGGGGAGCTGTTTTTT.

In this sample, this clone turned up a few times. The chain joins TRBV29-1 to TRBJ1-1; the D gene is possibly TRBD1 (6 bases). Per the germline V gene, CDR1 is SQVTM and CDR2 is ANQGSEA. The V and J ends lost 7 bases and 3 bases respectively, with 21 bases between them. CDR3 size: 15 residues. The CDR3 DNA sequence: TGCAGCGCCGTTGGGACACCCGGTGGTGACACTGAAGCTTTCTTT. This encodes CSAVGTPGGDTEAFF.

V gene TRBV29-1 combines with J gene TRBJ1-2; TRBD1 aligns across 10 bases. V trimming: 4 bases; J trimming: 9 bases; junction bases outside the gene matches: 8. The germline gives CDR1 SQVTM, CDR2 ANQGSEA. The CDR3 consists of 13 residues. The DNA for the CDR3 is TGCAGCGTTGGCCCCTGGACAGGGGGAAGCTACACCTTC. It specifies CSVGPWTGGSYTF.

The chain employs TRBV5-4 and TRBJ2-1, with 12 bases matching TRBD2. V shed 1 base, J shed 10 bases, and the junction held 6 bases outside the gene matches. Germline V gene sequence: CDR1 SGHNT, CDR2 YYREEE (reference sequence). The CDR3 runs to 15 residues. The DNA of the CDR3 is TGTGCCAGCAGCTTGAGGACTAGCGGGATTGGCGAGCAGTTCTTC. It codes for CASSLRTSGIGEQFF.

In its sample, this clone was seen a few times. The chain combines TRBV29-1 with TRBJ1-2; TRBD1 matches at 8 bases. The germline gives CDR1 SQVTM, CDR2 ANQGSEA. The CDR3 extends over 14 amino acids. Germline trimming cut 5 bases from V and 8 bases from J; bases unmatched to any gene: 13. CDR3 sequence reads: CSVLGQGHLRGYTF. CDR3 coding DNA: TGCAGCGTTCTTGGACAGGGACACCTGAGGGGCTACACCTTC.

This chain links TRBV4-2 with TRBJ1-5, with D hard to call. Germline CDR1 and CDR2: LGHNA and YNFKEQ. V lost 1 base and J lost 6, with 7 bases in between. This CDR3 is built from 13 residues. CDR3 region: CASSQGSAQPQHF. The DNA of the CDR3 is TGTGCCAGCAGCCAAGGTTCCGCTCAGCCCCAGCATTTT.

This clone has only one observation. The chain combines TRBV7-3 with TRBJ2-2, with no clear D. The V end lost 3 bases, the J end lost 3 bases, and 5 bases lay between the germline ends. This CDR3 is 13 amino acids long. The germline V gene has CDR1 SGHTA and CDR2 FQGTGA. This CDR3 reads CASSFTDTGELFF. The CDR3 DNA is TGTGCCAGCAGCTTTACGGACACCGGGGAGCTGTTTTTT. Based on the CDR3 plus reference TRBV7-3 and TRBJ2-2, the full variable domain is GAGVSQTPSNKVTEKGKYVELRCDPISGHTALYWYRQSLGQGPEFLIYFQGTGAADDSGLPNDRFFAVRPEGSVSTLKIQRTERGDSAVYLCASSFTDTGELFFGEGSRLTVL.

V is TRBV14 and J is TRBJ2-1; a possible D gene is TRBD2 (5 bases). This CDR3 region has 14 residues. Trimming took 0 bases from V and 8 from J, leaving 11 bases between them. Germline CDR1 is SGHDN and CDR2 is FVKESK. The CDR3 is CASSQDRGFHEQFF. The CDR3 DNA reads TGTGCCAGCAGCCAAGATCGCGGGTTCCATGAGCAGTTCTTC. Variable domain in full (rest from reference TRBV14 and TRBJ2-1): EAGVTQFPSHSVIEKGQTVTLRCDPISGHDNLYWYRRVMGKEIKFLLHFVKESKQDESGMPNNRFLAERTGGTYSTLKVQPAELEDSGVYFCASSQDRGFHEQFFGPGTRLTVL.

CDR3 region: CASSPRTSGSPNEQFF. DNA for the CDR3: TGTGCCAGCAGCCCCCGGACTAGCGGGAGTCCCAATGAGCAGTTCTTC. The V call is TRBV7-7, the J call TRBJ2-1; 13 nucleotides align to TRBD2. V lost 5 bases, J lost 6 bases, and 7 bases stayed unmatched. The CDR3 has 16 residues. The V gene's germline CDR1 is SSHAT and CDR2 FNYEAQ (reference sequence). The variable domain in full, with the rest retrieved from reference TRBV7-7 and TRBJ2-1, is GAGVSQSPRYKVTKRGQDVTLRCDPISSHATLYWYQQALGQGPEFLTYFNYEAQPDKSGLPSDRFSAERPEGSISTLTIQRTEQRDSAMYRCASSPRTSGSPNEQFFGPGTRLTVL.

The genes are TRBV29-1 and TRBJ1-2; possible D gene TRBD1, 5 bases. The V end was cut by 6 bases, the J end by 1 base, with 21 bases between. The CDR3 is 16 residues long. Germline values: CDR1 SQVTM, CDR2 ANQGSEA. The CDR3 DNA is TGCAGCGTCGAGGGGAGACAAGGGACTCTTAACTATGGCTACACCTTC. This gives the protein CSVEGRQGTLNYGYTF.

V and J are TRBV7-9 and TRBJ2-7, with 9 nucleotides matching TRBD1. CDR3 length: 14 residues. With 1 base clipped from V and 5 bases from J, the junction kept 3 bases outside the gene matches. CDR1 is SEHNR and CDR2 is FQNEAQ in the germline V gene (reference sequence). The CDR3 DNA reads as TGTGCCAGCAGCTTAGTACAGGGGGCACACGAGCAGTACTTC. Protein product: CASSLVQGAHEQYF.

The chain has TRBV27 and TRBJ2-7; D not certain. The length of the CDR3 is 13 residues. In germline, CDR1 is MNHEY, CDR2 SMNVEV (reference sequence). V was cut by 0 bases and J by 6 bases, with 9 bases left in between. CDR3 DNA: TGTGCCAGCAGTTTATCACGAGGAAGCGAGCAGTACTTC. It is translated as CASSLSRGSEQYF.

This sequence joins TRBV5-1 and TRBJ2-6; D is perhaps TRBD1 (6 bases). The germline CDR1 and CDR2 sequences are SGHRS and YFSETQ. There are 17 residues in the CDR3. Trimming shortened V by 4 bases and J by 4 bases, and 18 bases separated the two germline ends. The CDR3 region has the DNA TGCGCCAGCAGCCACAGGGAAGTGTTACCGGGGGCCAACGTCCTGACTTTC. As protein: CASSHREVLPGANVLTF.